This T cell receptor beta chain was sequenced in a study of cytomegalovirus exposure and HLA in healthy donors. The wider study: From about 200 million T cells, an earlier analysis saw some 120 million unique TCR beta sequences. From HLA-typed donors, an early data release held roughly 89 million unique TCRs.

13 Jbeta primers and 60 Vbeta primers were used for the PCR. Sequenced by immunoSEQ multiplex PCR; TCRdb stores in-frame clones only, minus some. The sample contains under 150,000 clones, over 70% of which appear only once. CDR3 length: 15 amino acids. Trimming cost V 5 bases and J 5 bases; bases outside gene matches: 6. The germline gives CDR1 LNHDA, CDR2 SQIVND (reference sequence). Findings and limits, study-wide: A later analysis linked a missense variant in DCLRE1C to the trimming of TCR beta V and J genes.

About this clone: No antigen is known for it.

The sample comprised PBMCs. The TCR comes from an older woman in good health and CMV-seropositive. The chain uses TRBV19 and TRBJ1-5, with 10 bases matching TRBD1. CDR3 sequence: CASSPRTGGDQPQHF. CDR3 sequence (DNA): TGTGCCAGTAGTCCCAGGACAGGGGGGGATCAGCCCCAGCATTTT.